The 25 T cell receptor beta chains presented below share a single source sample, sequenced in a study of CD8 T cells in ankylosing spondylitis. Study results and caveats: It appeared that ankylosing spondylitis blood was characterized by a TCR beta motif of several highly homologous variants.

Antigens of these TCRs are unknown. MiXCR, run by TCRdb on the 5' RACE reads, gives a single entry per CDR3 protein. The sample holds about 390,000 distinct CDR3 sequences, 20% to 25% seen once. The sequencing sample was made of blood, either unsorted or a sorted T cell fraction (not recorded which). Every receptor here comes from a male donor with ankylosing spondylitis.

This clonotype was seen ten or more times. The gene calls are TRBV29-1 and TRBJ2-2; 9 nucleotides line up with TRBD1. CDR1 and CDR2 from the germline V gene are SQVTM and ANQGSEA. This CDR3 spans 16 amino acids. V lost 6 bases, J lost 4 bases, and 12 bases stayed unmatched. The CDR3 DNA sequence: TGCAGCGTCGATGAGGGACAGGGCCGACTCACCGGGGAGCTGTTTTTT. Amino acid sequence: CSVDEGQGRLTGELFF.

This clonotype was seen a handful of times. J is TRBJ2-2 and V is TRBV7-9; D ambiguous. The V gene lost 2 bases and the J gene lost 6 bases, with 10 bases spanning the gap. This CDR3 spans 14 amino acids. CDR1 and CDR2 from the germline V gene are SEHNR and FQNEAQ (reference sequence). CDR3 coding DNA: TGTGCCAGCAGCTTAATGGTCCTTTCCGGGGAGCTGTTTTTT. Encoded protein: CASSLMVLSGELFF.

V is TRBV18 and J is TRBJ2-7; TRBD1 might be the D (6 bases). The CDR3 covers 12 residues. V was trimmed by 5 bases and J by 5 bases, leaving 10 bases between them. Germline values: CDR1 KGHSH, CDR2 LQKENI. CDR3 region: CASSEQGHEQYF. CDR3 nucleotides: TGTGCCAGCTCAGAACAGGGCCACGAGCAGTACTTC.

The gene calls are TRBV5-1 and TRBJ1-1; TRBD1 aligns across 8 bases. V shed 4 bases, J shed 5 bases, and the junction held 10 bases outside the gene matches. Germline CDR1 reads SGHRS; CDR2 reads YFSETQ. The CDR3 is 15 amino acids. The CDR3 loop reads CASSPTGGILTEAFF. DNA of the CDR3: TGCGCCAGCAGCCCAACAGGGGGTATTTTGACTGAAGCTTTCTTT.

The chain employs TRBV20-1 and TRBJ2-3, with a possible D match to TRBD1 (6 bases). The V end lost 5 bases, the J end lost 0 bases, and 21 bases lay between the germline ends. The CDR3 spans 17 residues. Germline V gives CDR1 DFQATT, CDR2 SNEGSKA (reference sequence). The CDR3 sequence: CSASPPQGSISTDTQYF. The CDR3 DNA is TGCAGTGCTTCCCCCCCGCAGGGGAGCATAAGCACAGATACGCAGTATTTT.

This clonotype was observed a handful of times. The chain uses TRBV12-3 or TRBV12-4 and TRBJ2-3; D might be TRBD1 or TRBD2, each matching 5 bases. The CDR3 length is 13 residues. V was shortened by 7 bases and J by 2 bases, with 10 bases between the two germline ends. The CDR3 nucleotides read TGTGCCAGCATCCAGGGACCCACAGATACGCAGTATTTT. Translation: CASIQGPTDTQYF.

The V gene is TRBV3-1, the J gene TRBJ2-6; a possible D gene is TRBD1 (6 bases). Trimming stripped 7 bases from V and 0 bases from J, with 25 bases between. CDR3 length: 20 residues. Germline CDR1 is LGHDT and CDR2 is YNNKEL (reference sequence). CDR3 in amino acids: CASTLEALGQPSSGANVLTF. The CDR3 DNA reads TGTGCCAGCACCTTAGAGGCACTCGGACAGCCTAGCTCTGGGGCCAACGTCCTGACTTTC.

This clonotype turned up a few times. The gene calls are TRBV20-1 and TRBJ2-5; 12 bases fit TRBD2. The CDR3 extends over 15 amino acids. Losses at the gene ends were 4 bases for V and 11 bases for J; bases not matched to a gene: 14. Per the germline V gene, CDR1 is DFQATT and CDR2 is SNEGSKA (reference sequence). CDR3 sequence: CSAKRLAGVQGGQYF. The CDR3 nucleotides are TGCAGTGCTAAAAGACTAGCGGGAGTTCAAGGGGGTCAGTACTTC.

This chain links TRBV7-3 with TRBJ1-5; D is undetermined. The V and J ends lost 7 bases and 5 bases respectively, with 18 bases between them. Germline V lookup: CDR1 SGHTA, CDR2 FQGTGA. The CDR3 contains 15 residues. Here the CDR3 DNA reads TGTGCCAGCACCGGACTGGGAAGTCAGGATCAGCCCCAGCATTTT. Protein: CASTGLGSQDQPQHF.

The chain uses TRBV18 and TRBJ2-3, with 8 nucleotides matching TRBD2. The CDR3 covers 14 residues. Germline V gives CDR1 KGHSH, CDR2 LQKENI. With 3 bases clipped from V and 5 bases from J, the junction kept 4 bases outside the gene matches. CDR3 coding DNA: TGTGCCAGCTCACCGGGGACTAGAGGAGATACGCAGTATTTT. Its translation is CASSPGTRGDTQYF.

This clonotype was seen many times. Its ends do not fully match the called genes, so a read error is possible. The chain employs TRBV11-2 and TRBJ2-3; D remains ambiguous. Germline CDR1 reads SGHAT; CDR2 reads FQNNGV. The length of the CDR3 is 14 residues. The CDR3 DNA reads as TGCGCCAGCAGCCTTCTCACGAGCACAGATACGCAGTATTTT. Translated, it gives CASSLLTSTDTQYF.

This chain joins TRBV20-1 and TRBJ2-1; D may be TRBD1 (7 bases). The CDR3 has 13 residues. With 5 bases removed from V and 4 bases from J, the gap between germline ends came to 12 bases. Germline V gene sequence: CDR1 DFQATT, CDR2 SNEGSKA (reference sequence). The CDR3 sequence is CSAVQGRYNEQFF. The DNA of the CDR3 is TGCAGTGCTGTACAGGGGAGGTACAATGAGCAGTTCTTC.

The chain recombines TRBV20-1 with TRBJ1-2, with D perhaps TRBD1 (6 bases). The CDR3 runs 14 residues. The V end was cut by 8 bases, the J end by 4 bases, with 20 bases between. Per germline, CDR1 DFQATT and CDR2 SNEGSKA (reference sequence). The CDR3 protein is CSQRQGMDGYGYTF. The CDR3 DNA reads as TGCAGTCAGCGGCAGGGGATGGATGGCTATGGCTACACCTTC.

The chain is built from TRBV7-9 and TRBJ2-1; the D call may be TRBD1 or TRBD2 (5 bases each). This CDR3 is built from 17 residues. Trimming took 5 bases from V and 6 from J, leaving 23 bases between them. Germline CDR1 is SEHNR and CDR2 is FQNEAQ (reference sequence). CDR3 nucleotides: TGTGCCAGCAGCCTAAATCCCGGGACCCCGGGTCGCAATGAGCAGTTCTTC. As protein: CASSLNPGTPGRNEQFF.

This clonotype came up a few times. The chain links TRBV20-1 to TRBJ2-7, with TRBD2 identical over 12 bases. This CDR3 is built from 15 residues. From germline, CDR1 is DFQATT and CDR2 SNEGSKA (reference sequence). The ends lost 5 bases at V and 2 bases at J; junction bases unmatched: 7. The DNA for the CDR3 is TGCAGTGCTTGCGGACTAGCGGGAAACACCTACGAGCAGTACTTC. It encodes CSACGLAGNTYEQYF.

This clonotype was counted between two and nine times. This chain connects TRBV5-6 to TRBJ2-2, with TRBD1 matching over 8 bases. Germline lookup yields CDR1 SGHDT and CDR2 YYEEEE. The CDR3 has 16 amino acids. After removal of 4 bases from V and 1 base from J, the junction contained 6 bases not matched to a gene. The CDR3 bases are TGTGCCAGCAGCACATCCGGGACAGGGAACACCGGGGAGCTGTTTTTT. Its protein product is CASSTSGTGNTGELFF.

This clonotype was picked up a small number of times. The V gene is TRBV5-1, the J gene TRBJ2-3, with a tentative D call TRBD2 (5 bases). The length of the CDR3 is 13 residues. V lost 4 bases and J lost 2, with 8 bases in between. Germline loops: CDR1 SGHRS, CDR2 YFSETQ. The CDR3 loop is CASSDGLTDTQYF. CDR3 DNA sequence: TGCGCCAGCAGCGACGGACTCACAGATACGCAGTATTTT. The complete variable domain, with remaining parts taken from reference TRBV5-1 and TRBJ2-3, reads KAGVTQTPRYLIKTRGQQVTLSCSPISGHRSVSWYQQTPGQGLQFLFEYFSETQRNKGNFPGRFSGRQFSNSRSEMNVSTLELGDSALYLCASSDGLTDTQYFGPGTRLTVL.

This sequence joins TRBV28 and TRBJ2-1, with 8 bases identical to TRBD2. Germline V CDR1 and CDR2: MDHEN, SYDVKM. The length of the CDR3 is 15 residues. The V gene end was trimmed by 3 bases and the J gene end by 4 bases; junction bases not matched to a gene: 5. The CDR3 DNA sequence: TGTGCCAGCAGTTTCGGGAGGGCGGGATACAATGAGCAGTTCTTC. Translated, it gives CASSFGRAGYNEQFF.

This clonotype has only a few counts. The chain carries TRBV7-6 and TRBJ2-7; weak D call: TRBD1 (6 bases). V dropped 4 bases and J dropped 3 bases, with 13 bases sitting between them. Per germline, CDR1 SGHVS and CDR2 FNYEAQ. This CDR3 is 14 amino acids long. This CDR3 reads CASSWPTGNYEQYF. The CDR3 DNA reads as TGTGCCAGCAGCTGGCCGACAGGAAACTACGAGCAGTACTTC.

This clonotype was seen a handful of times. V usage is TRBV11-2 and J usage is TRBJ2-1; 7 bases line up with TRBD1. V was pared by 4 bases and J by 3 bases, with 6 bases of the junction left unmatched. The germline V gene encodes CDR1 SGHAT and CDR2 FQNNGV. The length of the CDR3 is 15 residues. For the CDR3, the DNA is TGTGCCAGCAGCTACAACAGGGGAATCTACAATGAGCAGTTCTTC. Amino acid sequence: CASSYNRGIYNEQFF.

This clonotype was counted a few times. The J gene is TRBJ1-1, the V gene TRBV10-3; D not resolved. Germline CDR1 ENHRY, CDR2 SYGVKD. CDR3 size: 14 residues. V was clipped by 2 bases and J by 0 bases, with 7 bases between them. CDR3 in amino acids: CAISEVQMNTEAFF. CDR3 nucleotide sequence: TGTGCCATCAGTGAGGTGCAGATGAACACTGAAGCTTTCTTT.

In this sample, this clonotype turned up a few times. The chain employs TRBV11-3 and TRBJ2-5; 7 nucleotides match TRBD2. The CDR3 has 16 amino acids. V was clipped by 3 bases and J by 2 bases; unmatched bases: 9. CDR1 is SGHNT and CDR2 is YENEEA in the germline V gene. The CDR3 reads CASSFPLASGQETQYF. DNA for the CDR3: TGTGCCAGCAGCTTCCCTCTGGCTAGCGGACAAGAGACCCAGTACTTC.

This clonotype appeared a few times. The V gene is TRBV5-8, the J gene TRBJ1-5; D remains unclear. V shed 1 base and J shed 5 bases, with 7 bases lying between them. The germline V gene has CDR1 SGHTS and CDR2 YDEGEE. This CDR3 is built from 13 residues. For the CDR3, the DNA is TGTGCCAGCAGCTTGTGGTGGGATCAGCCCCAGCATTTT. This sequence encodes CASSLWWDQPQHF.

This clonotype showed up just a few times. The genes are TRBV5-1 and TRBJ2-2; D is ambiguous. Trimming took off 6 bases at V and 8 bases at J, with 8 bases between the two ends. CDR3 length equals 11 residues. Germline V gene data show CDR1 as SGHRS and CDR2 as YFSETQ. The CDR3 loop is CASTERGELFF. The CDR3 DNA reads TGCGCCAGCACCGAAAGAGGGGAGCTGTTTTTT.

This clonotype occurred many times. The chain recombines TRBV20-1 with TRBJ2-3; 9 bases line up with TRBD2. Germline V CDR1 and CDR2: DFQATT, SNEGSKA (reference sequence). The CDR3 totals 14 residues. CDR3 loop: CSCPVSGRPDTQYF. CDR3 in DNA: TGCAGCTGTCCCGTCAGCGGGAGGCCAGATACGCAGTATTTT.